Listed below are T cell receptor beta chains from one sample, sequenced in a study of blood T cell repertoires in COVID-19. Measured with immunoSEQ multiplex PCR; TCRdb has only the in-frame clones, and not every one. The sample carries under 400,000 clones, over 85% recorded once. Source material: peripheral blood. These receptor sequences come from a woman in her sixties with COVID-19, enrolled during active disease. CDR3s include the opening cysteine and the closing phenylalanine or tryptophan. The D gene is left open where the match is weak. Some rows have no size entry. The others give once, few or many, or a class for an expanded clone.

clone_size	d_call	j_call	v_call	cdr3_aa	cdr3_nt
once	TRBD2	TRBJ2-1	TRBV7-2	CASSLAAGGFNEQFF	TGTGCCAGCAGCTTAGCAGCGGGGGGTTTTAATGAGCAGTTCTTC
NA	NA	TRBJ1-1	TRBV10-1	CASSESRGRNTEAFF	TGCGCCAGCAGTGAGTCGCGAGGTCGGAACACTGAAGCTTTCTTT
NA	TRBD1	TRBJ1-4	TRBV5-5	CASSLGQVIREKLFF	TGTGCCAGCAGCCTTGGACAGGTGATTAGAGAAAAACTGTTTTTT
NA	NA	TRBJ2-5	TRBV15	CATSRGGETQYF	TGTGCCACCAGCCGGGGTGGGGAGACCCAGTACTTC
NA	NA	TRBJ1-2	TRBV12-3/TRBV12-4	CASSLGQNYGYTF	TGTGCCAGCAGTTTGGGGCAGAACTATGGCTACACCTTC
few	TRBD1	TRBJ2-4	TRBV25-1	CASSEPGQGLAKNIQYF	TGTGCCAGCAGTGAACCGGGACAGGGGCTAGCCAAAAACATTCAGTACTTC
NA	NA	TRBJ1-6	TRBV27	CASSRKQGAGSPLHF	TGTGCCAGCAGTAGGAAACAGGGTGCAGGTTCACCCCTCCACTTT
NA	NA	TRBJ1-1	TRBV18	CASSYWTEQGAFF	TGTGCCAGCTCCTACTGGACGGAACAGGGAGCTTTCTTT
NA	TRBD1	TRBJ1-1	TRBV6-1	CASSEVGQGFTEAFF	TGTGCCAGCAGTGAAGTGGGACAGGGGTTCACTGAAGCTTTCTTT
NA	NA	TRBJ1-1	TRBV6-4	CASRVRGEIAEAFF	TGTGCCAGTCGAGTACGGGGGGAGATTGCTGAAGCTTTCTTT
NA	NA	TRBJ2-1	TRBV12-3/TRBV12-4	CASSQNNEQFF	TGTGCCAGCAGTCAAAACAATGAGCAGTTCTTC
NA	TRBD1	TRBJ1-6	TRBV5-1	CASSLGQGLPLHF	TGCGCCAGCAGCTTGGGACAGGGGTTACCCCTCCACTTT
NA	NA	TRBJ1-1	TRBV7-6	CASSPSRLEITEAFF	TGTGCCAGCAGCCCATCCCGACTTGAGATCACTGAAGCTTTCTTT
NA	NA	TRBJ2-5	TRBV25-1	CASSELRGNEGETQYF	TGTGCCAGCAGTGAATTAAGGGGGAACGAAGGGGAGACCCAGTACTTC
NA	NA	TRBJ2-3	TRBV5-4	CASREQTTTDTQYF	TGTGCCAGCAGGGAACAGACCACCACAGATACGCAGTATTTT
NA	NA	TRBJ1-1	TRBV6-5	CASSYRRQTMNTEAFF	TGTGCCAGCAGTTACAGGAGACAGACCATGAACACTGAAGCTTTCTTT
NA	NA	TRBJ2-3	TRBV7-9	CASSEENTQYF	TGTGCCAGCAGCGAGGAAAATACGCAGTATTTT
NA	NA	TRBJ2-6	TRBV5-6	CASSLIISSGANVLTF	TGTGCCAGCAGCTTGATTATCTCCTCTGGGGCCAACGTCCTGACTTTC
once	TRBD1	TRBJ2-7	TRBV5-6	CASSFGQGRYEQYF	TGTGCCAGCAGCTTCGGACAGGGACGATACGAGCAGTACTTC
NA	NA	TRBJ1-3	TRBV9	CASSEGAYSGNTIYF	TGTGCCAGCAGTGAAGGGGCCTACTCTGGAAACACCATATATTTT
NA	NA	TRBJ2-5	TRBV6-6	CASSLRGFQETQYF	TGTGCCAGCTCTCTAAGGGGGTTCCAAGAGACCCAGTACTTC
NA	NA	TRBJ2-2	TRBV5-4	CASSGIQGSTGELFF	TGTGCCAGCAGCGGCATACAGGGTTCCACCGGGGAGCTGTTTTTT
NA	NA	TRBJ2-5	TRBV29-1	CSVGRASQETQYF	TGCAGCGTTGGGAGGGCGAGCCAAGAGACCCAGTACTTC
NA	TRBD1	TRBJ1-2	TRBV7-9	CASSRFVDRGEGYTF	TGTGCCAGCAGCCGGTTTGTTGACAGGGGAGAAGGCTACACCTTC
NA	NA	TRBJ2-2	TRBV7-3	CASSPGTTNTGELFF	TGTGCCAGCAGCCCAGGGACAACGAACACCGGGGAGCTGTTTTTT
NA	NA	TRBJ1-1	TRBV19	CASSRGTSNTEAFF	TGTGCCAGTAGTCGGGGGACGTCGAACACTGAAGCTTTCTTT
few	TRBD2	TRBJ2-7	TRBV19	CASQRSGGPYEQYF	TGTGCCTCCCAACGCAGCGGGGGCCCCTACGAGCAGTACTTC
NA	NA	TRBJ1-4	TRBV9	CASSVDPGVTNEKLFF	TGTGCCAGCAGCGTGGACCCAGGGGTAACTAATGAAAAACTGTTTTTT
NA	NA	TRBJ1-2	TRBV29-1	CSVEKQPYGYTF	TGCAGCGTTGAAAAACAGCCCTATGGCTACACCTTC
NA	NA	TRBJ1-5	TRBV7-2	CASSSRGGNQPQHF	TGTGCCAGCAGCTCCAGGGGAGGCAATCAGCCCCAGCATTTT
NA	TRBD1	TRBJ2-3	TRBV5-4	CASSPGQENTDTQYF	TGTGCCAGCAGTCCCGGACAGGAGAACACAGATACGCAGTATTTT
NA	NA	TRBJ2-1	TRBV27	CASSYQLRNEQFF	TGTGCCAGCAGTTATCAACTAAGGAATGAGCAGTTCTTC
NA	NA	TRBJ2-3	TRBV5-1	CASSVGRDTDTQYF	TGCGCCAGCAGCGTTGGACGGGACACAGATACGCAGTATTTT
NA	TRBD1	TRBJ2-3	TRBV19	CASSSPGTGPTPDTQYF	TGTGCCAGTAGTAGTCCCGGGACAGGTCCCACCCCAGATACGCAGTATTTT
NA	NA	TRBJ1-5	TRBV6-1	CASSESTLSNQPQHF	TGTGCCAGCAGTGAGTCTACGCTTAGCAATCAGCCCCAGCATTTT
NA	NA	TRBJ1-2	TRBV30	CASAGSIGVSGYTF	TGTGCCTCTGCGGGTTCTATCGGGGTATCTGGCTACACCTTC
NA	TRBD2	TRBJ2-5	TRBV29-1	CSVLTSSGGTQYF	TGCAGCGTTCTCACGTCTAGCGGAGGGACCCAGTACTTC
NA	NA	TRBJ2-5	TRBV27	CASSFLPTPETQYF	TGTGCCAGCAGTTTCCTCCCGACACCTGAGACCCAGTACTTC
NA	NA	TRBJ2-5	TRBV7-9	CASSLASGKETQYF	TGTGCCAGCAGCTTAGCTAGCGGTAAAGAGACCCAGTACTTC